The following is a T cell receptor beta chain sequence with its context. This CDR3 has 15 amino acids. The germline CDR1 and CDR2 sequences are SGDLS and YYNGEE. V lost 2 bases, J lost 5 bases, and 3 bases stayed unmatched. These data are taken from a study of blood T cell repertoires in COVID-19. The table came from immunoSEQ multiplex PCR; TCRdb's copy has only in-frame clones and leaves some out. The sample gives tens of thousands of clones, 82% of which show up once; about 9% is in the top ten. V and J are TRBV9 and TRBJ2-5; 13 nucleotides align to TRBD2. Sequenced: peripheral blood. This clonotype originated in a human donor in a cohort sampled during active COVID-19. In DNA, the CDR3 is TGTGCCAGCAGCGTGGGGACTAGCGGGACTGAGACCCAGTACTTC. Encoded protein: CASSVGTSGTETQYF.